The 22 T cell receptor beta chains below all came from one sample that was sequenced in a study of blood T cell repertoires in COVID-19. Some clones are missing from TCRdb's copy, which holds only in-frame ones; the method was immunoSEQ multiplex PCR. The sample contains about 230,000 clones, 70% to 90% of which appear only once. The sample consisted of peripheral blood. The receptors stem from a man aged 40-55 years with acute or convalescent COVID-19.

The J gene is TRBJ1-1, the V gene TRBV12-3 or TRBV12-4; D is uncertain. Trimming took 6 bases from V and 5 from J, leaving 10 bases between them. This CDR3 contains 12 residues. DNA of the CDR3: TGTGCCAGCAGCCACGCTAGGACTGAAGCTTTCTTT. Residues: CASSHARTEAFF.

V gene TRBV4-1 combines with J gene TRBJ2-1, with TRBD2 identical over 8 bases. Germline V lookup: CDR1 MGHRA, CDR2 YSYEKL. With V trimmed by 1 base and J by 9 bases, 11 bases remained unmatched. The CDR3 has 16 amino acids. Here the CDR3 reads CASSQGTGGLQGEQFF. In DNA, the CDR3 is TGCGCCAGCAGCCAAGGGACGGGGGGGCTTCAAGGTGAGCAGTTCTTC.

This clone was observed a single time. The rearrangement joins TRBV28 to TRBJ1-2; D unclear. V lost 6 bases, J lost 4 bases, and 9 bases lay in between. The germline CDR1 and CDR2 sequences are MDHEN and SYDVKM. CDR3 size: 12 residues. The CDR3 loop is CASREGGYGYTF. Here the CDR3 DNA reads TGTGCCAGCAGGGAGGGAGGCTATGGCTACACCTTC.

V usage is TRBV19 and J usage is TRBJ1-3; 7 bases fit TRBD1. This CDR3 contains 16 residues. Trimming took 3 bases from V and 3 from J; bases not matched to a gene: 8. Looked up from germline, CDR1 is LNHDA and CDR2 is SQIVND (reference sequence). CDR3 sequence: CASSMGSGGYGNTIYF. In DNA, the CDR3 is TGTGCCAGTAGTATGGGCTCAGGGGGTTATGGAAACACCATATATTTT.

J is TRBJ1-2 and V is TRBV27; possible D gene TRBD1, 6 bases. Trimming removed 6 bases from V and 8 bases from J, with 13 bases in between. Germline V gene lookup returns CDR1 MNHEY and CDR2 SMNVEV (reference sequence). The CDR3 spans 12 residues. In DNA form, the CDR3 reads TGTGCCAGCAGGCAAGGGGGGGGAGGCTACACCTTC. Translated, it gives CASRQGGGGYTF.

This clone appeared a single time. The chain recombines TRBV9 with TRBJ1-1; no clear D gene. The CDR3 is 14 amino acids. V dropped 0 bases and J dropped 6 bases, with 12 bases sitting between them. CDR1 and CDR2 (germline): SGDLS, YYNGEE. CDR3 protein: CASSVGGGGPEAFF. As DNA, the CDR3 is TGTGCCAGCAGCGTAGGGGGAGGAGGTCCTGAAGCTTTCTTT.

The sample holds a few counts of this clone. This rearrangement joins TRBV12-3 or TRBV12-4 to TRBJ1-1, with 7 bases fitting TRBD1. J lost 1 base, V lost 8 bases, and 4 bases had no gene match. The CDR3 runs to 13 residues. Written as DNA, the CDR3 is TGTGCCAGCGTTCGACAGGGGAACACTGAAGCTTTCTTT. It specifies CASVRQGNTEAFF.

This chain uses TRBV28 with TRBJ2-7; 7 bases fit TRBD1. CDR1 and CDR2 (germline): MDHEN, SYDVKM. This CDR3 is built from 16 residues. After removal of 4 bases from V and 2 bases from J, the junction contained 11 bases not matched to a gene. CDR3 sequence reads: CASSYAPDRRTYEQYF. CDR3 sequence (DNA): TGTGCCAGCAGTTATGCCCCGGACAGGAGAACCTACGAGCAGTACTTC. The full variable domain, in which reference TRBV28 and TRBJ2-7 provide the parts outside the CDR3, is DVKVTQSSRYLVKRTGEKVFLECVQDMDHENMFWYRQDPGLGLRLIYFSYDVKMKEKGDIPEGYSVSREKKERFSLILESASTNQTSMYLCASSYAPDRRTYEQYFGPGTRLTVT.

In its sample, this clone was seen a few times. CDR3 sequence reads: CATKRLGGNNQPQHF. The CDR3 DNA is TGTGCCACGAAACGATTGGGGGGAAATAATCAGCCCCAGCATTTT. V gene TRBV28 combines with J gene TRBJ1-5; a weak D match, TRBD1 (5 bases). The CDR3 runs to 15 residues. Germline values: CDR1 MDHEN, CDR2 SYDVKM. The V end lost 10 bases, the J end lost 4 bases, and 20 bases lay between the germline ends.

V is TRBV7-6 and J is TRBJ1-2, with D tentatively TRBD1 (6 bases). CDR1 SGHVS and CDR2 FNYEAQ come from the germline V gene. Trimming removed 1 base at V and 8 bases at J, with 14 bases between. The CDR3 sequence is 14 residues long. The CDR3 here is CASSLVGVGTGYTF. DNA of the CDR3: TGTGCCAGCAGCTTAGTTGGGGTAGGGACAGGCTACACCTTC.

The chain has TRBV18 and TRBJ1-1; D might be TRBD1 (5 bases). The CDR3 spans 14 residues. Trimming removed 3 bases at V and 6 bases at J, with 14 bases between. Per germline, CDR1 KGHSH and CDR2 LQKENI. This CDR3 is CASSPAGGVAEAFF. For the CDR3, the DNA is TGTGCCAGCTCACCGGCCGGGGGTGTGGCTGAAGCTTTCTTT. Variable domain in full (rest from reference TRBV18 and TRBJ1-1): NAGVMQNPRHLVRRRGQEARLRCSPMKGHSHVYWYRQLPEEGLKFMVYLQKENIIDESGMPKERFSAEFPKEGPSILRIQQVVRGDSAAYFCASSPAGGVAEAFFGQGTRLTVV.

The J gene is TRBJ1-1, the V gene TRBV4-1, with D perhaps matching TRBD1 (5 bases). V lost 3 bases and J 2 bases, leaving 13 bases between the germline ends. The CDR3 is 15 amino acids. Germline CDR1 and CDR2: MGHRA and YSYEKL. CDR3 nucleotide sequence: TGCGCCAGCAGCCAGTCCAGGGCCTATAACACTGAAGCTTTCTTT. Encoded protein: CASSQSRAYNTEAFF.

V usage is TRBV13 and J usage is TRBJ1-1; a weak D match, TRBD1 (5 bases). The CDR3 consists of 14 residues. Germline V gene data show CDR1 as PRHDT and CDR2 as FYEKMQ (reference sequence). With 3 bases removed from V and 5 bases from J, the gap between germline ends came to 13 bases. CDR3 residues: CASSFFTGETEAFF. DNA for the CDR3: TGTGCCAGCAGCTTTTTTACAGGAGAAACTGAAGCTTTCTTT.

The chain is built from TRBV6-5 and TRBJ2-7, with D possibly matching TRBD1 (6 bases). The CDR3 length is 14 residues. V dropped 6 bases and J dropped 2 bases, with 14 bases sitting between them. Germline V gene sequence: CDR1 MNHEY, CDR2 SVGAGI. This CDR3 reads CASRTDRKAYEQYF. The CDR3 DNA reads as TGTGCCAGCAGGACTGACAGGAAAGCCTACGAGCAGTACTTC.

The CDR3 sequence: CASRLTGTNTGELFF. DNA of the CDR3: TGCGCCAGCAGACTGACAGGCACGAACACCGGGGAGCTGTTTTTT. This chain uses TRBV5-1 with TRBJ2-2; D may be TRBD1 (6 bases). Trimming removed 5 bases from V and 0 bases from J, with 11 bases in between. Germline V gives CDR1 SGHRS, CDR2 YFSETQ. This CDR3 region has 15 residues.

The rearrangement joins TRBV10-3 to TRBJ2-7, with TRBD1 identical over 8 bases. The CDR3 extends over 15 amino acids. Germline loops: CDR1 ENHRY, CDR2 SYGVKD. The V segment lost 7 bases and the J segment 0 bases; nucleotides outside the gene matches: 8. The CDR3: CAITMDRESSYEQYF. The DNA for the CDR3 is TGTGCCATCACCATGGACAGGGAGAGCTCCTACGAGCAGTACTTC.

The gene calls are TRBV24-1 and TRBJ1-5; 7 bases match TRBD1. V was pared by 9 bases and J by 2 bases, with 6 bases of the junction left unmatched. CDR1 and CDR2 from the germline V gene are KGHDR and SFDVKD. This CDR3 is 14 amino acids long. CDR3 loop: CATQDRDGNQPQHF. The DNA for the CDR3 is TGTGCCACCCAAGACAGGGATGGCAATCAGCCCCAGCATTTT.

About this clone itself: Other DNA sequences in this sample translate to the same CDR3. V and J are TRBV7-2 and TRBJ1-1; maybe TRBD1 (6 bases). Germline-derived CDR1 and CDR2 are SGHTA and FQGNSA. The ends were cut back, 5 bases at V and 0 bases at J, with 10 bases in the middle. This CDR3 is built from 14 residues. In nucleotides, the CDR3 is TGTGCCAGCAGCCCCGGACAGCTGAACACTGAAGCTTTCTTT. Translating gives CASSPGQLNTEAFF.

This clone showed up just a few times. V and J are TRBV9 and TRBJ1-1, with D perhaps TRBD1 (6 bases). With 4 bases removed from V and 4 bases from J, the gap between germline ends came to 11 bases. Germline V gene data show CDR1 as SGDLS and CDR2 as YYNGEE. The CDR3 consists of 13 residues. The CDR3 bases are TGTGCCAGCAGCATAACAGGGAGCACTGAAGCTTTCTTT. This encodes CASSITGSTEAFF.

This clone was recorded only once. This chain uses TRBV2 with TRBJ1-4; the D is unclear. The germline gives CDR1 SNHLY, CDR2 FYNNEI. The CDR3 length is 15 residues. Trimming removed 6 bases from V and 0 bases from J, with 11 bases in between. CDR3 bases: TGTGCCAGCAGGTTACCACAGCCAACTAATGAAAAACTGTTTTTT. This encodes CASRLPQPTNEKLFF.

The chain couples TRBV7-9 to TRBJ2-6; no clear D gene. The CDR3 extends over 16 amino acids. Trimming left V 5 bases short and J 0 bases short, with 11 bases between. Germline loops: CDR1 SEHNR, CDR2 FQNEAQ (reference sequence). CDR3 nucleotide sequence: TGTGCCAGCAGCGATCGTCGGAGCTCTGGGGCCAACGTCCTGACTTTC. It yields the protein CASSDRRSSGANVLTF.

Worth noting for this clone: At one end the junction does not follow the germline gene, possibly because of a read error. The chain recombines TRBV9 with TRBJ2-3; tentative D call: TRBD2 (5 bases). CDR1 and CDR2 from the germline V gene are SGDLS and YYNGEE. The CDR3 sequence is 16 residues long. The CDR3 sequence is CASNVDPAVSTDTQYF. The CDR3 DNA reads TGTGCCAGCAACGTAGATCCAGCGGTCAGCACAGATACGCAGTATTTT.